These 14 T cell receptor beta chains came from one sample sequenced in a study of T cell repertoires in cytomegalovirus infection. TCRdb independently ran MiXCR on the reads; one entry per CDR3 protein. This table has approximately 1,000,000 distinct CDR3 sequences, roughly 30% appearing once. These receptors have no known antigen. The source material was cultured CD8+ T cells from PBMCs, sampled from culture after CMV antigen stimulation. The receptors shown here come from a human donor in good health (CMV status not recorded). Some clones in this sample may be carry-over from other donors' samples.

In this sample, this clonotype turned up a few times. V usage is TRBV12-5 and J usage is TRBJ2-3; tentatively, D is TRBD1 (5 bases). The length of the CDR3 is 11 residues. V lost 5 bases and J lost 7, with 7 bases in between. Per the germline V gene, CDR1 is LGHNT and CDR2 is FRNRAP. CDR3 DNA: TGTGCTAGTGGTCCAGGGAATACGCAGTATTTT. Protein sequence: CASGPGNTQYF.

This clonotype was detected only a few times. The chain is built from TRBV11-2 and TRBJ2-2, with D possibly being TRBD1 or TRBD2 (6 bases each). The germline V gene has CDR1 SGHAT and CDR2 FQNNGV. V was cut by 5 bases and J by 4 bases, with 20 bases left in between. The CDR3 spans 17 residues. CDR3: CASSPKGGGGGTGELFF. CDR3 DNA sequence: TGTGCCAGCAGCCCGAAGGGGGGAGGAGGCGGCACCGGGGAGCTGTTTTTT.

The chain uses TRBV6-2 or TRBV6-3 and TRBJ2-3, with TRBD2 identical over 13 bases. J was trimmed by 0 bases and V by 5 bases; bases with no gene match: 5. Germline V lookup: CDR1 MNHEY, CDR2 SVGEGT. The CDR3 has 17 residues. The CDR3 protein is CASSIGLAGASTDTQYF. Written as DNA, the CDR3 is TGTGCCAGCAGTATTGGACTAGCGGGGGCGAGCACAGATACGCAGTATTTT.

This chain links TRBV6-1 with TRBJ2-3, with D hard to call. Germline V gene lookup returns CDR1 MNHNS and CDR2 SASEGT. The CDR3 extends over 15 amino acids. Trimming removed 0 bases from V and 7 bases from J, with 14 bases in between. In DNA, the CDR3 is TGTGCCAGCAGTGAAGCCGCGGTACCCGGGCATACGCAGTATTTT. Encoded protein: CASSEAAVPGHTQYF.

V gene TRBV7-6 combines with J gene TRBJ2-1; D is perhaps TRBD1 or TRBD2 (5 bases each). Germline lookup yields CDR1 SGHVS and CDR2 FNYEAQ. CDR3 length equals 16 residues. Trimming shortened V by 5 bases and J by 1 base, and 15 bases separated the two germline ends. CDR3 sequence (DNA): TGTGCCAGCAGCCCGTACGGGACGCAGTCCTACAATGAGCAGTTCTTC. Residues: CASSPYGTQSYNEQFF.

This clonotype has a count of ten or more. This chain uses TRBV27 with TRBJ2-1; no firm D call. Looked up from germline, CDR1 is MNHEY and CDR2 is SMNVEV (reference sequence). The CDR3 is 13 residues long. V gave up 3 bases and J gave up 10 bases, with 13 bases separating them. CDR3 sequence (DNA): TGTGCCAGCAGTTTCACAATAAGGCACGAGCAGTTCTTC. It yields the protein CASSFTIRHEQFF.

This sequence joins TRBV7-3 and TRBJ1-1; no clear D gene. V lost 1 base, J lost 1 base, and 28 bases lay in between. CDR1 SGHTA and CDR2 FQGTGA come from the germline V gene. The CDR3 contains 21 residues. The CDR3, as DNA: TGTGCCAGCAGCTTAATCATCTTCTTCCGATCGCTTCAGCATGGGAACACTGAAGCTTTCTTT. As protein: CASSLIIFFRSLQHGNTEAFF.

This clonotype was observed at least ten times. The V call is TRBV7-2, the J call TRBJ2-5; the match to TRBD2 covers 10 bases. V gave up 4 bases and J gave up 5 bases; unmatched junction bases: 25. The CDR3 has 21 residues. Germline values: CDR1 SGHTA, CDR2 FQGNSA. CDR3 protein: CASSSTRPGERGGVSGETQYF. The CDR3 DNA reads TGTGCCAGCAGCTCGACACGCCCCGGGGAGCGGGGGGGCGTATCCGGGGAGACCCAGTACTTC.

The genes are TRBV27 and TRBJ2-7; the match to TRBD1 covers 7 bases. CDR1 is MNHEY, CDR2 SMNVEV, per germline (reference sequence). CDR3 size: 15 residues. The junction had 11 bases not matched to a gene; V was cut back by 4 bases and J by 5 bases. The DNA of the CDR3 is TGTGCCAGCAGTTCCCCCTTACAGGGGATGAACGAGCAGTACGTC. Translation gives CASSSPLQGMNEQYV.

This clonotype was found a few times. The V gene is TRBV2, the J gene TRBJ2-5; 7 bases fit TRBD2. J lost 4 bases, V lost 5 bases, and 19 bases had no gene match. Germline lookup yields CDR1 SNHLY and CDR2 FYNNEI. The CDR3 is 18 residues long. This CDR3 is CASSTPGDAGVAGETQYF. Written as DNA, the CDR3 is TGTGCCAGCAGTACCCCGGGAGACGCGGGAGTCGCGGGAGAGACCCAGTACTTC.

Comment on this clonotype: The junction and the germline gene differ at one end; a read error may be behind it. The chain carries TRBV12-3 or TRBV12-4 and TRBJ2-1; tentatively, D is TRBD1 or TRBD2 (5 bases each). The CDR3 runs 13 residues. CDR3 loop: CTSSLVMGVEQFF. CDR3 nucleotides: TGTACCAGCAGTTTAGTAATGGGGGTTGAGCAGTTCTTC.

This rearrangement joins TRBV9 to TRBJ2-1; unclear D gene. Germline V gene data show CDR1 as SGDLS and CDR2 as YYNGEE. This CDR3 is 14 amino acids long. Trimming removed 0 bases from V and 4 bases from J, with 8 bases in between. The chain's CDR3 is CASSVVSTYNEQFF. The CDR3 DNA follows: TGTGCCAGCAGCGTAGTCAGCACATACAATGAGCAGTTCTTC. Full variable domain (rest looked up from reference TRBV9 and TRBJ2-1): DSGVTQTPKHLITATGQRVTLRCSPRSGDLSVYWYQQSLDQGLQFLIQYYNGEERAKGNILERFSAQQFPDLHSELNLSSLELGDSALYFCASSVVSTYNEQFFGPGTRLTVL.

This chain joins TRBV6-2 or TRBV6-3 and TRBJ2-3; 8 nucleotides align to TRBD1. CDR3 length: 16 residues. Germline V CDR1 and CDR2: MNHEY, SVGEGT. V lost 0 bases, J lost 4 bases, and 6 bases stayed unmatched. The CDR3 sequence is CASSYSDREDADTQYF. The CDR3 region has the DNA TGTGCCAGCAGTTACTCGGACAGGGAGGATGCAGATACGCAGTATTTT.

This clonotype was found a few times. The chain uses TRBV7-6 and TRBJ2-7; a weak D match, TRBD2 (7 bases). The CDR3 runs 19 residues. Trimming cost V 4 bases and J 2 bases, with 27 bases left between them. Germline assignment: CDR1 SGHVS and CDR2 FNYEAQ. This CDR3 reads CASSSARGEGIGQPYEQYF. The CDR3 DNA is TGTGCCAGCAGCTCCGCGAGGGGGGAGGGGATAGGTCAGCCCTACGAGCAGTACTTC.